Below are 21 T cell receptor beta chains sequenced from a single sample in a study of T cell responses to AZD1222 COVID-19 vaccine. Here immunoSEQ multiplex PCR was the method, and the copy in TCRdb shows in-frame clones only, minus some. The table shows 90,000 to 150,000 clones, with roughly 90% occurring only once. The sample was peripheral blood, taken on day 0 of AZD1222 vaccination. These receptors were collected from an adult in good health.

The CDR3 DNA follows: TGTGCCAGCAGCTCGACGCGGCCCGGAAACACCATATATTTT. It translates to CASSSTRPGNTIYF. V gene TRBV7-2 combines with J gene TRBJ1-3; the D is unclear. V lost 4 bases to trimming and J lost 4 bases, with 11 bases between them. The CDR3 covers 14 residues. Germline V gene lookup returns CDR1 SGHTA and CDR2 FQGNSA.

This clone showed up just once. This chain connects TRBV28 to TRBJ1-6; D may be TRBD1 (5 bases). The CDR3 runs 16 residues. Germline V lookup: CDR1 MDHEN, CDR2 SYDVKM. The V end lost 7 bases, the J end lost 0 bases, and 13 bases lay between the germline ends. Here the CDR3 reads CASTGRRGSYNSPLHF. For the CDR3, the DNA is TGTGCCAGCACCGGACGGAGGGGCTCCTATAATTCACCCCTCCACTTT. The full variable domain, completed using reference TRBV28 and TRBJ1-6, is DVKVTQSSRYLVKRTGEKVFLECVQDMDHENMFWYRQDPGLGLRLIYFSYDVKMKEKGDIPEGYSVSREKKERFSLILESASTNQTSMYLCASTGRRGSYNSPLHFGNGTRLTVT.

This chain joins TRBV5-5 and TRBJ2-7, with D perhaps TRBD1 (7 bases). The germline gives CDR1 SGHKS, CDR2 YYEKEE (reference sequence). Trimming left V 4 bases short and J 0 bases short, with 14 bases between. The CDR3 runs 15 residues. The CDR3 DNA reads TGTGCCAGCAGCGGAGGGACAGCCCCCTCCTACGAGCAGTACTTC. Translation gives CASSGGTAPSYEQYF.

The chain has TRBV4-3 and TRBJ1-2; D is undetermined. Germline CDR1 LGHNA, CDR2 YSLEER. This CDR3 is 14 amino acids long. The germline V and J ends were trimmed by 0 bases and 1 base, with 6 bases remaining between them. The CDR3 loop reads CASSQEMGNYGYTF. In DNA form, the CDR3 reads TGCGCCAGCAGCCAAGAGATGGGTAACTATGGCTACACCTTC.

The chain combines TRBV11-2 with TRBJ1-6, with D unresolved. Germline lookup yields CDR1 SGHAT and CDR2 FQNNGV. V dropped 0 bases and J dropped 15 bases, with 9 bases sitting between them. CDR3 length equals 12 residues. The CDR3 is CASSLDRFLLHF. The CDR3 DNA follows: TGTGCCAGCAGCTTAGACAGGTTCCTCCTCCACTTT.

The CDR3 loop is CSASSGFTEAFF. As DNA, the CDR3 is TGCAGTGCTAGTAGTGGCTTCACTGAAGCTTTCTTT. The V and J genes are TRBV20-1 and TRBJ1-1; no reliable D call. The CDR3 runs 12 residues. Per the germline V gene, CDR1 is DFQATT and CDR2 is SNEGSKA (reference sequence). The ends were cut back, 3 bases at V and 4 bases at J, with 9 bases in the middle.

J is TRBJ1-5 and V is TRBV18; D not certain. Germline V lookup: CDR1 KGHSH, CDR2 LQKENI. This CDR3 contains 14 residues. V gave up 1 base and J gave up 2 bases, with 6 bases separating them. DNA for the CDR3: TGTGCCAGCTCACCACGGGTAGGCAATCAGCCCCAGCATTTT. This translates into CASSPRVGNQPQHF.

The rearrangement joins TRBV28 to TRBJ2-7, with D hard to call. Between the trimmed V and J ends, which lost 1 base and 7 bases, there was a span of 8 bases. The CDR3 sequence is 12 residues long. CDR1 is MDHEN, CDR2 SYDVKM, per germline. The CDR3 DNA reads as TGTGCCAGCAGTTTATTGGGTCGGGAGCAGTACTTC. This gives the protein CASSLLGREQYF.

In DNA form, the CDR3 reads TGTGCCAGCAGCCCGGCCCCATATGGCTACACCTTC. Translating it yields CASSPAPYGYTF. V usage is TRBV12-3 or TRBV12-4 and J usage is TRBJ1-2; D uncertain. Trimming cost V 6 bases and J 5 bases, with 10 bases left between them. This CDR3 region has 12 residues.

The V and J genes are TRBV18 and TRBJ1-5; D gene unclear. The germline V gene has CDR1 KGHSH and CDR2 LQKENI. V dropped 5 bases and J dropped 0 bases, with 14 bases sitting between them. CDR3 length equals 16 residues. CDR3 DNA sequence: TGTGCCAGCTCATCCGGAGAGGTATTTAGCAATCAGCCCCAGCATTTT. Its protein is CASSSGEVFSNQPQHF.

The chain uses TRBV7-2 and TRBJ2-7; 11 bases fit TRBD1. The V and J ends lost 3 bases and 7 bases, in that order; junction bases with no gene match: 11. Germline values: CDR1 SGHTA, CDR2 FQGNSA. The CDR3 has 16 residues. Here the CDR3 DNA reads TGTGCCAGCAGCTTGGCACGGGACAGGGGGGGCCGGGAGCAGTACTTC. Translated, it gives CASSLARDRGGREQYF.

The V gene is TRBV12-5, the J gene TRBJ2-1; a possible D gene is TRBD2 (6 bases). With 4 bases removed from V and 2 bases from J, the gap between germline ends came to 18 bases. Germline V gives CDR1 LGHNT, CDR2 FRNRAP. The CDR3 runs 17 residues. The CDR3 DNA sequence: TGTGCTAGTGGTTCTTTATTTGCGGGAATGACCTACAATGAGCAGTTCTTC. It codes for CASGSLFAGMTYNEQFF.

The chain uses TRBV6-1 and TRBJ1-5; 10 nucleotides match TRBD1. CDR3 length: 17 amino acids. V gave up 4 bases and J gave up 6 bases; unmatched junction bases: 12. The germline gives CDR1 MNHNS, CDR2 SASEGT. The CDR3 sequence is CASSASSGTGVIQPQHF. The DNA of the CDR3 is TGTGCCAGCAGTGCGTCTTCCGGGACAGGGGTGATTCAGCCCCAGCATTTT.

The chain's CDR3 is CASSLAGQNTGELFF. The DNA of the CDR3 is TGTGCCAGCAGCTTAGCCGGCCAGAACACCGGGGAGCTGTTTTTT. The chain uses TRBV7-2 and TRBJ2-2; D remains unclear. The CDR3 consists of 15 residues. Trimming cost V 0 bases and J 1 base, with 6 bases left between them. Germline-derived CDR1 and CDR2 are SGHTA and FQGNSA.

The chain recombines TRBV7-3 with TRBJ1-1; the D gene is possibly TRBD1 (6 bases). Germline values: CDR1 SGHTA, CDR2 FQGTGA. This CDR3 spans 15 amino acids. The V end was cut by 1 base, the J end by 4 bases, with 13 bases between. CDR3 protein: CASSLRGRQFTEAFF. In nucleotides, the CDR3 is TGTGCCAGCAGCTTAAGGGGGCGACAATTCACTGAAGCTTTCTTT. Full variable domain (rest looked up from reference TRBV7-3 and TRBJ1-1): GAGVSQTPSNKVTEKGKYVELRCDPISGHTALYWYRQSLGQGPEFLIYFQGTGAADDSGLPNDRFFAVRPEGSVSTLKIQRTERGDSAVYLCASSLRGRQFTEAFFGQGTRLTVV.

The gene calls are TRBV5-1 and TRBJ2-7, with D perhaps matching TRBD1 or TRBD2 (5 bases each). This CDR3 contains 15 residues. From germline, CDR1 is SGHRS and CDR2 YFSETQ. Between the trimmed V and J ends, which lost 3 bases and 0 bases, there was a span of 13 bases. The DNA for the CDR3 is TGCGCCAGCAGCTCGGTCGGTGGGGGCTCCTACGAGCAGTACTTC. Its translation is CASSSVGGGSYEQYF.

The chain recombines TRBV4-2 with TRBJ1-2, with a weak D call TRBD1 (5 bases). The CDR3 is 13 amino acids. From germline, CDR1 is LGHNA and CDR2 YNFKEQ. Trimming cost V 0 bases and J 3 bases, with 5 bases left between them. For the CDR3, the DNA is TGTGCCAGCAGCCAAGAAGGGGACTATGGCTACACCTTC. Its protein is CASSQEGDYGYTF.

The chain couples TRBV5-4 to TRBJ2-7; 7 bases match TRBD2. Unmatched junction bases numbered 7, after V lost 2 bases and J lost 2 bases. CDR3 size: 15 residues. Germline lookup yields CDR1 SGHNT and CDR2 YYREEE (reference sequence). Here the CDR3 reads CASSLGTTVTYEQYF. CDR3 nucleotides: TGTGCCAGCAGCTTAGGGACTACGGTGACCTACGAGCAGTACTTC.

The chain links TRBV19 to TRBJ1-3; D not certain. The CDR3 length is 12 residues. CDR1 is LNHDA, CDR2 SQIVND, per germline (reference sequence). The V end lost 4 bases, the J end lost 2 bases, and 3 bases lay between the germline ends. The CDR3 loop reads CASSSPGNTIYF. CDR3 bases: TGTGCCAGTAGTAGCCCTGGAAACACCATATATTTT.

This rearrangement joins TRBV30 to TRBJ1-1; D possibly corresponds to TRBD1 (6 bases). Germline V gives CDR1 GTSNPN, CDR2 SVGIG (reference sequence). V lost 6 bases and J 4 bases, leaving 12 bases between the germline ends. The CDR3 has 12 amino acids. In DNA, the CDR3 is TGTGCCTGTGACAGGTTTGGCACTGAAGCTTTCTTT. Translating gives CACDRFGTEAFF. Combining the CDR3 with reference TRBV30 and TRBJ1-1 gives the whole variable domain SQTIHQWPATLVQPVGSPLSLECTVEGTSNPNLYWYRQAAGRGLQLLFYSVGIGQISSEVPQNLSASRPQDRQFILSSKKLLLSDSGFYLCACDRFGTEAFFGQGTRLTVV.

This chain uses TRBV4-2 with TRBJ2-2, with D hard to call. V was cut by 4 bases and J by 6 bases, with 15 bases left in between. The germline gives CDR1 LGHNA, CDR2 YNFKEQ. The length of the CDR3 is 15 residues. In DNA form, the CDR3 reads TGTGCCAGCAGCCGAACACCCTCGGACGCCGGGGAGCTGTTTTTT. Translated: CASSRTPSDAGELFF.